The TCR beta chain under discussion was sequenced for a study of blood T cell repertoires in COVID-19. Study-level information: Specimens from acute and convalescent COVID-19 originated in the United States, Italy and Spain. The cDNA or gDNA used as material had been derived from T cells, B-cell-depleted T cells, or PBMCs.

The V end was cut by 2 bases, the J end by 6 bases, with 10 bases between. The CDR3 covers 13 residues. CDR1 MNHEY and CDR2 SMNVEV come from the germline V gene (reference sequence). Original handling: Estimates of nucleated cell counts were drawn from the amplification of reference gene primers. Repertoires were generated with immunoSEQ multiplex PCR, while TCRdb's copy carries only in-frame clones and drops some. The D gene and trimming were derived from the DNA, and the V and J assignments and clone size from that table. The sample carries under 95,000 clones, 88% recorded once. The J gene is TRBJ1-1, the V gene TRBV27, with TRBD1 as a possible D gene (5 bases). The TCR comes from a human donor in a cohort sampled during active COVID-19. Material for sequencing was peripheral blood. This CDR3 is CASSLNFRAEAFF. In DNA form, the CDR3 reads TGTGCCAGCAGTTTAAATTTCAGGGCTGAAGCTTTCTTT.